This T cell receptor beta chain was profiled in a study of T cell repertoires in cytomegalovirus infection. There are many counts of this clonotype. Germline V CDR1 and CDR2: SGHTA, FQGNSA. The CDR3 sequence is 16 residues long. The J segment lost 4 bases and the V segment lost 5 bases, leaving 6 bases of the junction unmatched. TCRdb re-derived calls from the reads in MiXCR, one entry per CDR3 protein. The data hold 200,000 to 300,000 distinct CDR3 sequences, with 9% to 15% observed a single time. The clonotype was recovered from a human donor in good health (CMV status not recorded). Some clones in this sample may be carry-over from other donors' samples. The source material was PBMCs. The chain couples TRBV7-2 to TRBJ2-3; 13 bases fit TRBD2. CDR3 in amino acids: CASSRRTSGGSDTQYF. CDR3 nucleotide sequence: TGTGCCAGCAGCCGCAGGACTAGCGGGGGATCAGATACGCAGTATTTT.